This T cell receptor beta chain came from a study of cytomegalovirus exposure and HLA in healthy donors. Study in general: Earlier, roughly 120 million unique TCR beta sequences were recovered from roughly 180 million T cells by an analysis.

There are 15 residues in the CDR3. V was clipped by 3 bases and J by 4 bases, with 16 bases between them. From germline, CDR1 is SGHRS and CDR2 YFSETQ. With 60 Vbeta and 13 Jbeta primers, the PCR was carried out. Measured with immunoSEQ multiplex PCR; TCRdb has only the in-frame clones, and not every one. Found here are more than 90,000 clones, 65% to 75% of them singletons; the top ten hold around 4.8%. This clone was seen just once. The sample taken for sequencing was PBMCs. V usage is TRBV5-1 and J usage is TRBJ1-2; D may be TRBD1 (5 bases). The TCR originated in a man aged 30 to 45 in good health and CMV-seropositive. The CDR3 coding sequence is TGCGCCAGCAGCTCGGGGGACGGATCGCCCTATGGCTACACCTTC. Translating gives CASSSGDGSPYGYTF.